These 28 T cell receptor beta chains were all obtained from the same sample, sequenced in a study of T cell responses to AZD1222 COVID-19 vaccine. Data came from immunoSEQ multiplex PCR; TCRdb stores just in-frame clones and leaves some out. Of under 100,000 clones in the sample, 75% to 90% were seen once. The specimen was peripheral blood, collected 28 days after the second AZD1222 dose. The origin of the receptors is an adult who received the AZD1222 COVID-19 vaccine.

This sequence joins TRBV21-1 and TRBJ1-5; the table's D call of TRBD1 was not tested on the DNA. TRBV21-1 is designated a pseudogene. The CDR3 is 15 amino acids. CDR3 nucleotide sequence: TGTGCCAGCAGCAATCTTAGGGGGCTTGGGCAGCCCCAGCATTTT. Its protein product is CASSNLRGLGQPQHF.

The chain uses TRBV19 and TRBJ2-5, with 8 bases that match TRBD1. With 5 bases clipped from V and 6 bases from J, the junction kept 17 bases outside the gene matches. This CDR3 contains 17 residues. Germline-derived CDR1 and CDR2 are LNHDA and SQIVND (reference sequence). In nucleotides, the CDR3 is TGTGCCAGTAGTCCCAGAACGACAGGGGCCCTCGGACAGACCCAGTACTTC. The encoded protein is CASSPRTTGALGQTQYF.

The CDR3 protein is CASSQEVGGVGGQPQHF. The CDR3 DNA follows: TGCGCCAGCAGCCAAGAAGTCGGAGGGGTCGGCGGTCAGCCCCAGCATTTT. The J gene is TRBJ1-5, the V gene TRBV4-3; the D gene is possibly TRBD1 (5 bases). The V and J ends lost 0 bases and 6 bases respectively, with 18 bases between them. The germline gives CDR1 LGHNA, CDR2 YSLEER. The CDR3 loop spans 17 amino acids.

The chain carries TRBV18 and TRBJ1-6; 10 bases agree with TRBD1. The V gene end was trimmed by 2 bases and the J gene end by 10 bases; junction bases not matched to a gene: 11. The CDR3 is 17 residues long. Per germline, CDR1 KGHSH and CDR2 LQKENI. This chain's CDR3 is CASSPTLSGTGESPLHF. CDR3 sequence (DNA): TGTGCCAGCTCACCAACTCTCTCCGGGACAGGGGAATCACCCCTCCACTTT.

This chain joins TRBV11-3 and TRBJ1-3, with D unclear. Germline V gene data show CDR1 as SGHNT and CDR2 as YENEEA. The germline V and J ends were trimmed by 6 bases and 8 bases, with 17 bases remaining between them. The CDR3 is 14 amino acids. The CDR3 nucleotides read TGTGCCAGCAGAGAAGGAGGTTTGGTTGACACCATATATTTT. It specifies CASREGGLVDTIYF.

The rearrangement links TRBV19 to TRBJ2-1; a possible D gene is TRBD1 (6 bases). V was clipped by 10 bases and J by 6 bases, with 13 bases between them. Germline CDR1 and CDR2: LNHDA and SQIVND (reference sequence). The CDR3 sequence is 12 residues long. The CDR3 loop reads CATQGVVNEQFF. The DNA of the CDR3 is TGTGCCACACAGGGAGTTGTCAATGAGCAGTTCTTC.

This chain uses TRBV7-2 with TRBJ2-7; D gene ambiguous. This CDR3 is 14 amino acids long. Germline CDR1 SGHTA, CDR2 FQGNSA. V was clipped by 1 base and J by 9 bases, with 16 bases between them. The CDR3 region is CASSLGFGEFGQYF. In DNA form, the CDR3 reads TGTGCCAGCAGCTTAGGCTTTGGAGAATTCGGGCAGTACTTC.

The chain has TRBV7-2 and TRBJ1-6; D remains unclear. V lost 3 bases, J lost 10 bases, and 16 bases lay in between. This CDR3 is 15 amino acids long. Germline CDR1 and CDR2: SGHTA and FQGNSA. The DNA for the CDR3 is TGTGCCAGCAGCTTCCTGGTGGGGTCTCAATCACCCCTCCACTTT. Translating gives CASSFLVGSQSPLHF.

This chain connects TRBV5-1 to TRBJ2-5, with a weak D call TRBD1 (5 bases). The CDR3 consists of 15 residues. Trimming cost V 4 bases and J 4 bases, with 17 bases left between them. Germline CDR1 is SGHRS and CDR2 is YFSETQ. The CDR3: CASSGTGVLRETQYF. The DNA for the CDR3 is TGCGCCAGCAGCGGAACAGGAGTTCTAAGAGAGACCCAGTACTTC.

The V gene is TRBV9, the J gene TRBJ1-3; TRBD1 aligns across 10 bases. The CDR3 length is 16 residues. The junction had 5 bases not matched to a gene; V was cut back by 5 bases and J by 0 bases. Germline V gives CDR1 SGDLS, CDR2 YYNGEE. The CDR3 loop is CASSAGTGASGNTIYF. CDR3 bases: TGTGCCAGCAGTGCCGGGACAGGGGCCTCTGGAAACACCATATATTTT. The whole variable domain, filled in from reference TRBV9 and TRBJ1-3, reads DSGVTQTPKHLITATGQRVTLRCSPRSGDLSVYWYQQSLDQGLQFLIQYYNGEERAKGNILERFSAQQFPDLHSELNLSSLELGDSALYFCASSAGTGASGNTIYFGEGSWLTVV.

The chain employs TRBV9 and TRBJ2-1; unclear D gene. The CDR3 covers 17 residues. The germline CDR1 and CDR2 sequences are SGDLS and YYNGEE. The germline V and J ends were trimmed by 0 bases and 0 bases, with 13 bases remaining between them. As DNA, the CDR3 is TGTGCCAGCAGCGTAGAGCCCAGCGCTAGCTCCTACAATGAGCAGTTCTTC. Translated, it gives CASSVEPSASSYNEQFF.

This clone was picked up a small number of times. CDR3 sequence reads: CASIMGQISPYGYTF. CDR3 DNA sequence: TGTGCCAGTATAATGGGGCAGATCAGTCCCTATGGCTACACCTTC. J is TRBJ1-2 and V is TRBV6-5, with D perhaps matching TRBD1 (5 bases). Germline V CDR1 and CDR2: MNHEY, SVGAGI. The ends were cut back, 9 bases at V and 4 bases at J, with 21 bases in the middle. CDR3 size: 15 residues.

The chain joins TRBV4-2 to TRBJ1-5; TRBD1 is a possible D gene (5 bases). Germline V CDR1 and CDR2: LGHNA, YNFKEQ. The CDR3 sequence is 16 residues long. V dropped 4 bases and J dropped 5 bases, with 18 bases sitting between them. The DNA for the CDR3 is TGTGCCAGCAGCCCGGCGGGGCAGGGCAGGGATCAGCCCCAGCATTTT. Its translation is CASSPAGQGRDQPQHF.

The V gene is TRBV6-5, the J gene TRBJ2-5; 7 bases align to TRBD1. This CDR3 is built from 14 residues. The germline CDR1 and CDR2 sequences are MNHEY and SVGAGI. V lost 6 bases and J lost 2; bases outside the gene matches: 6. In nucleotides, the CDR3 is TGTGCCAGCAGGCACGGACAGGCACAAGAGACCCAGTACTTC. Its translation is CASRHGQAQETQYF.

This clone is medium-sized by share. The gene calls are TRBV7-2 and TRBJ2-2; D may match TRBD1 or TRBD2 (5 bases each). Germline V gene data show CDR1 as SGHTA and CDR2 as FQGNSA. V lost 6 bases and J lost 0, with 11 bases in between. The CDR3 sequence is 15 residues long. CDR3 sequence: CASRAGTSNTGELFF. CDR3 bases: TGTGCCAGCAGGGCCGGGACCTCGAACACCGGGGAGCTGTTTTTT.

This chain joins TRBV28 and TRBJ1-5; possible D gene TRBD1, 5 bases. V lost 2 bases, J lost 6 bases, and 14 bases lay in between. CDR3 length: 15 residues. Germline V gene sequence: CDR1 MDHEN, CDR2 SYDVKM. The CDR3 loop is CASSLAVGGGQPQHF. The CDR3 DNA reads as TGTGCCAGCAGTTTAGCTGTCGGGGGGGGTCAGCCCCAGCATTTT.

This clone was seen more than once but under ten times. CDR3 coding DNA: TGTGCCAGCAGCCAAGAGTCAGGGACAGCAGAAGCTTTCTTT. Amino acids: CASSQESGTAEAFF. The rearrangement uses TRBV14 and TRBJ1-1, with TRBD1 matching over 7 bases. CDR1 is SGHDN and CDR2 is FVKESK in the germline V gene. This CDR3 is built from 14 residues. After removal of 0 bases from V and 8 bases from J, the junction contained 6 bases not matched to a gene.

This chain connects TRBV5-1 to TRBJ1-4; the D gene is possibly TRBD1 (6 bases). From germline, CDR1 is SGHRS and CDR2 YFSETQ. This CDR3 is built from 15 residues. Trimming shortened V by 0 bases and J by 7 bases, and 13 bases separated the two germline ends. The CDR3 protein is CASSLDGSGAEKLFF. In DNA, the CDR3 is TGCGCCAGCAGCTTGGATGGGTCAGGGGCTGAAAAACTGTTTTTT.

This chain connects TRBV28 to TRBJ2-7, with D possibly being TRBD1 (6 bases). Deletions cut 4 bases from V and 4 bases from J, with 17 bases between. The CDR3 has 15 amino acids. CDR1 is MDHEN and CDR2 is SYDVKM in the germline V gene. The CDR3 loop reads CASSWGLMTRYEQYF. The DNA of the CDR3 is TGTGCCAGCAGTTGGGGGCTGATGACACGATACGAGCAGTACTTC. Based on the CDR3 plus reference TRBV28 and TRBJ2-7, the full variable domain is DVKVTQSSRYLVKRTGEKVFLECVQDMDHENMFWYRQDPGLGLRLIYFSYDVKMKEKGDIPEGYSVSREKKERFSLILESASTNQTSMYLCASSWGLMTRYEQYFGPGTRLTVT.

The chain couples TRBV18 to TRBJ1-1; TRBD1 is a possible D gene (5 bases). The CDR3 has 14 amino acids. In germline, CDR1 is KGHSH, CDR2 LQKENI. V was pared by 3 bases and J by 4 bases, with 12 bases between. The CDR3 DNA reads as TGTGCCAGCTCACCTCCCTCGGGACGCACTGAAGCTTTCTTT. Translation gives CASSPPSGRTEAFF.

The chain couples TRBV5-1 to TRBJ2-3; TRBD2 aligns across 12 bases. CDR3 length: 16 amino acids. Germline V lookup: CDR1 SGHRS, CDR2 YFSETQ. V lost 4 bases and J lost 5; bases outside the gene matches: 8. The CDR3: CASSASGGAVVDTQYF. CDR3 bases: TGCGCCAGCAGCGCTAGCGGGGGGGCCGTGGTAGATACGCAGTATTTT.

V gene TRBV7-9 combines with J gene TRBJ1-6; possibly TRBD1 for D (5 bases). The CDR3 loop spans 16 amino acids. V was pared by 2 bases and J by 7 bases, with 15 bases between. CDR1 SEHNR and CDR2 FQNEAQ come from the germline V gene (reference sequence). The CDR3 DNA sequence: TGTGCCAGCAGCTTATCCGCGGGGGGTTCAAATTCACCCCTCCACTTT. Translation gives CASSLSAGGSNSPLHF.

The rearrangement joins TRBV12-5 to TRBJ2-1; D not resolved. Between the trimmed V and J ends, which lost 4 bases and 5 bases, there was a span of 9 bases. This CDR3 spans 13 amino acids. Germline values: CDR1 LGHNT, CDR2 FRNRAP. The CDR3 region has the DNA TGTGCTAGTGGTTCCCTGGAGCACAATGAGCAGTTCTTC. Translation: CASGSLEHNEQFF.

The chain couples TRBV6-5 to TRBJ2-1; weak D call: TRBD1 (7 bases). The germline V gene encodes CDR1 MNHEY and CDR2 SVGAGI. V shed 0 bases and J shed 2 bases, with 11 bases lying between them. The CDR3 is 16 amino acids. In DNA, the CDR3 is TGTGCCAGCAGTTACTCGAGCAGGGGGGCCTACAATGAGCAGTTCTTC. It yields the protein CASSYSSRGAYNEQFF.

In this sample, this clone turned up many times. The V and J genes are TRBV5-1 and TRBJ1-1; D perhaps matches TRBD1 (6 bases). V gave up 3 bases and J gave up 4 bases, with 22 bases separating them. Germline V CDR1 and CDR2: SGHRS, YFSETQ. The CDR3 length is 17 residues. The CDR3 spells CASSSGTKSTGSTEAFF. CDR3 sequence (DNA): TGCGCCAGCAGCTCGGGTACTAAATCGACAGGATCCACTGAAGCTTTCTTT.

The chain joins TRBV28 to TRBJ1-5; tentative D call: TRBD1 (5 bases). The CDR3 contains 15 residues. Germline V gives CDR1 MDHEN, CDR2 SYDVKM. V was pared by 6 bases and J by 1 base, with 13 bases between. For the CDR3, the DNA is TGTGCCAGCAGCACAGGTGGCACGAGCAATCAGCCCCAGCATTTT. It encodes CASSTGGTSNQPQHF.

The chain combines TRBV19 with TRBJ2-1; 8 nucleotides align to TRBD1. The CDR3 runs to 14 residues. V was clipped by 10 bases and J by 10 bases; unmatched bases: 15. Germline CDR1 is LNHDA and CDR2 is SQIVND (reference sequence). CDR3 DNA: TGTGCCACCAGGAGGGACAGGAATTCGGCGGAGCAGTTCTTC. Amino acids: CATRRDRNSAEQFF.

The chain couples TRBV29-1 to TRBJ2-3, with a weak D call TRBD2 (6 bases). This CDR3 is 15 amino acids long. Trimming stripped 4 bases from V and 4 bases from J, with 18 bases between. Per the germline V gene, CDR1 is SQVTM and CDR2 is ANQGSEA. The CDR3 nucleotides read TGCAGCGTTGTTGGAGGGAAGAGTTCAGCAGATACGCAGTATTTT. The encoded protein is CSVVGGKSSADTQYF.